This T cell receptor beta chain was identified in a study of T cell changes during pregnancy in multiple sclerosis. V gave up 6 bases and J gave up 7 bases, with 16 bases separating them. Germline assignment: CDR1 MNHNS and CDR2 SASEGT. CDR3 length: 14 residues. The sample holds one count of this clone. Assay used: immunoSEQ multiplex PCR; TCRdb lists only in-frame clones, some missing. The sample includes approximately 120,000 clones, roughly 97% of them seen just once. The receptor's source is a female donor with multiple sclerosis, enrolled in a pregnancy study. The material was peripheral blood, obtained after pregnancy. This chain joins TRBV6-1 and TRBJ1-5; no definite D call. The CDR3 loop is CASSPAKGSQPQHF. The CDR3, as DNA: TGTGCCAGCAGCCCGGCAAAAGGTAGCCAGCCCCAGCATTTT.